These T cell receptor beta chains were read from a single sample in a study of CD8+CD57+ T cells in acquired aplastic anemia. TCRdb ran MiXCR on the reads and lists one entry per CDR3 protein. The table has 250,000 to 300,000 distinct CDR3 sequences, roughly 50% seen once. Specimen: sorted CD4+, CD8+, or CD8+CD57+ T cells (not recorded which) from PBMCs. All receptors come from a human donor with severe aplastic anemia or a healthy control (not recorded which). CDR3s include the opening cysteine and the closing phenylalanine or tryptophan. The D gene is left open where the match is weak. Not every row has a clone size; where given, it reads once, few, many or a size class.

TRBJ2-2,TRBD2,once,TRBV29-1,13,TGCAGCGTTGACGGACTAGGAACCGGGGAGCTGTTTTTT,CSVDGLGTGELFF
TRBJ2-1,TRBD2,.,TRBV9,12,TGTGCCAGCCGGGGGGGCCTGAATGAGCAGTTCTTC,CASRGGLNEQFF
TRBJ2-7,.,many,TRBV30,11,TGTGCCGGTAACCGGGGCTACGAGCAGTACTTC,CAGNRGYEQYF
TRBJ2-4,.,.,TRBV4-3,17,TGCGCCAGCAGCCGCGGGACAGCCAATAAGGGAGAAAACATTCAGTACTTC,CASSRGTANKGENIQYF
TRBJ2-1,TRBD2,.,TRBV24-1,16,TGTGCCACCAGGCCTTCTAGCGGGGGGGCCTGGGGTGAGCAGTTCTTC,CATRPSSGGAWGEQFF
TRBJ2-1,.,.,TRBV15,16,TGTGCCACCAGCAGAGAAGAAACAAGAACCTACAATGAGCAGTTCTTC,CATSREETRTYNEQFF
TRBJ2-7,.,many,TRBV30,11,TGTGCCTGGACCGCTAGGGGGGAGCAGTACTTC,CAWTARGEQYF
TRBJ2-7,TRBD2,few,TRBV9,14,TGTGCCAGCAGCGCAGCGGGGACCACCTACGAGCAGTACTTC,CASSAAGTTYEQYF
TRBJ2-7,TRBD2,.,TRBV30,15,TGTGCCTGGAGTGTACAAGCGGGGGGGCCTTATGAGCAGGACTTC,CAWSVQAGGPYEQDF
TRBJ2-2,TRBD2,.,TRBV15,17,TGTGCCACCAGCGGAAAGTATAGCGGGACCCTCACCGGGGAGCTGTTTTTT,CATSGKYSGTLTGELFF
TRBJ2-2,.,.,TRBV7-9,16,TGTGCCAGCAGCTTAGATGCCACACTGAACACCGGGGAGCTGTTTTTT,CASSLDATLNTGELFF
TRBJ1-2,.,few,TRBV10-2,13,TGCGCCAGCGGCCAAACAGGGTTTGTCGGCTACACCTTC,CASGQTGFVGYTF
TRBJ1-3,.,.,TRBV2,14,TGTGCCAGCAGCTCAGGGGACTCTGGAAACACCATATATTTT,CASSSGDSGNTIYF
TRBJ2-7,TRBD1,few,TRBV7-2,14,TGTGCCAGCAGCTCAGGGGGCGCGTCCTACGAGCAGTACTTC,CASSSGGASYEQYF
TRBJ1-1,.,few,TRBV15,12,TGTGCCACCAGCAGGGACACGACTGAAGCTTTCTTT,CATSRDTTEAFF
TRBJ1-2,.,many,TRBV20-1,15,TGCAGTGCTAGACCGACGCGTGTGTTTAACTATGGCTACACCTTC,CSARPTRVFNYGYTF
TRBJ2-7,TRBD1,.,TRBV5-1,16,TGTGCCAGCAGCCCTCCGGCAGGGGGCAGTTCCTACGAGCAGTACTTC,CASSPPAGGSSYEQYF
TRBJ1-2,.,few,TRBV25-1,18,TGTGCCAGCAGTGAATCGGGGGGAAACAGGGCCGGGTACTATGGCTACACCTTC,CASSESGGNRAGYYGYTF
TRBJ1-5,TRBD1,.,TRBV19,17,TGTGCCAGTAGTCTACAGGGGTTCGGAATGGGCAATCAGCCCCAGCATTTT,CASSLQGFGMGNQPQHF
TRBJ2-5,.,few,TRBV15,15,TGTGCCACCAGTCCAGACGGGGTGGTCGTGAAGACCCAGTACTTC,CATSPDGVVVKTQYF
TRBJ2-3,.,few,TRBV7-6,15,TGTGCCAGCAGCTTAGGAGTAGCTAGCACAGATACGCAGTATTTT,CASSLGVASTDTQYF
TRBJ1-6,TRBD1,.,TRBV20-1,16,TGCAGTGCTAGGATTTCAGGGACAGGTGGCGATTCACCTCTCCACTTT,CSARISGTGGDSPLHF
TRBJ2-1,.,.,TRBV19,15,TGTGCCAGTAGTATGTCGATCCCCTCCTACAATGAGCAGTTCTTC,CASSMSIPSYNEQFF
TRBJ1-3,TRBD1,many,TRBV6-5,14,TGTGCCAGCAGTTACGGGGACAGGGGAAACACCATATATTTT,CASSYGDRGNTIYF
TRBJ1-2,.,once,TRBV10-3,12,TGTGCCAGCCGTGGACAGTACTATGGCTACACCTTC,CASRGQYYGYTF
TRBJ2-6,.,.,TRBV7-9,16,TGTGCCAGCAGCTGGTCACTCCTCTCTGGGGCCAACGTCCTGACTTTC,CASSWSLLSGANVLTF
TRBJ2-7,.,many,TRBV25-1,16,TGTGCCAGCAGTGGATTGGTTCCCCCCAGCTCCTACGAGCAGTACTTC,CASSGLVPPSSYEQYF
TRBJ2-1,TRBD2,.,TRBV15,13,TGTGCCATGGCGGGAGTGGCCTACAATGAGCAGTTCTTC,CAMAGVAYNEQFF
TRBJ2-1,.,once,TRBV6-5,12,TGTGCCAGCAAAAGGGGCTACAATGAGCAGTTCTTC,CASKRGYNEQFF